A selection of T cell receptor beta chains follows, all from one sample in a study of post-analysis software for immune sequencing data. TCRdb processed the PCR reads anew with MiXCR; each CDR3 protein has one entry. The sample lists roughly 410,000 distinct CDR3 sequences, around 37% occurring once. The specimen was blood. The receptors shown here come from a girl between 5 and 17 years old with multiple sclerosis. Both conserved end residues are part of each CDR3. The size entry is marked missing in some rows and otherwise reads once, few, many or a size class.

>TRBJ1-1|.|TRBV29-1
CSVSDDTEAFF
>TRBJ1-5|.|TRBV20-1
CSARPPGVGFRQPQHF
>TRBJ2-1|.|TRBV12-3/TRBV12-4
CASTLLAGSLSSYNEQFF
>TRBJ2-1|once|TRBV20-1
CSATDNPIENEQFF
>TRBJ2-1|.|TRBV7-9
CASSLVPGQGRNNEQFF
>TRBJ2-5|.|TRBV7-9
CASSPWGAFQETQYF
>TRBJ1-5|.|TRBV12-3/TRBV12-4
CASSLTPGVGNQPQHF
>TRBJ2-1|few|TRBV4-2
CASSQNGPGAAEQFF
>TRBJ2-7|.|TRBV27
CASRDAYEQYF
>TRBJ2-5|.|TRBV29-1
CSVEGRGVQETQYF
>TRBJ1-1|few|TRBV30
CAWSETYPAFF
>TRBJ2-7|few|TRBV2
CASSEGGQGSYEQYF
>TRBJ1-1|.|TRBV28
CASSPQGPSTEAFF
>TRBJ2-1|.|TRBV20-1
CSGTGTYYNEQFF
>TRBJ1-1|.|TRBV7-9
CASSSVTGEAFF
>TRBJ2-7|.|TRBV4-3
CASSQATPGPTAHEQYF
>TRBJ1-4|.|TRBV5-6
CASSLWNGRTNEKGFF
>TRBJ1-3|few|TRBV12-3/TRBV12-4
CASTMLNTIYF
>TRBJ1-5|.|TRBV24-1
CATSGDGNQPQHF
>TRBJ2-7|few|TRBV4-1
CASSQEGPQTYEQYF
>TRBJ2-7|.|TRBV27
CASNPKGGGRYYEQYF
>TRBJ1-6|.|TRBV13
CAGGTGNNSPLHF
>TRBJ2-1|.|TRBV3-1
CASSPGSGGGLNNEQFF
>TRBJ2-5|few|TRBV7-9
CASSPGRVRETQYF
>TRBJ2-3|.|TRBV6-2/TRBV6-3
CASSPQRGAGDTQYF
>TRBJ2-3|.|TRBV20-1
CSAQYLDTQYF
>TRBJ2-7|.|TRBV7-9
CAIHTVGREAQYF
>TRBJ2-3|.|TRBV12-3/TRBV12-4
CASSLPRATQYF
>TRBJ2-2|.|TRBV29-1
CSVVGGEPFF
>TRBJ1-5|.|TRBV10-3
CAIKGQNQPQHF
>TRBJ1-4|few|TRBV20-1
CSARDLGQRQNEKLFF
>TRBJ2-5|.|TRBV20-1
CSAGEVWGRETQYF
>TRBJ2-1|few|TRBV7-2
CARAAEGPLRSYNEQFF
>TRBJ1-6|.|TRBV4-1
CASSQDLGPAGNSPLHF
>TRBJ1-2|.|TRBV5-5
CASGEARDYTF
>TRBJ2-3|few|TRBV2
CASSGDRGSTDTQYF
>TRBJ1-4|few|TRBV12-3/TRBV12-4
CASSFGGGPEKLFF
>TRBJ1-5|.|TRBV2
CASSEAGGVQPQHF
>TRBJ2-5|.|TRBV20-1
CSAREETQYF
>TRBJ2-7|few|TRBV28
CASTTSTGYQHYEQYF
>TRBJ1-5|.|TRBV3-1
CASSQGWAGVSNQPQHF
>TRBJ1-1|few|TRBV6-5
CASSYSRQRSRMRTEAFF
>TRBJ1-1|.|TRBV5-1
CASSLATGPGGNTEAFF
>TRBJ1-1|.|TRBV13
CASSPRRGTEAFF
>TRBJ2-7|.|TRBV10-3
CAIGEVQGSCEQYF
>TRBJ2-3|many|TRBV5-1
CASSFSGGYDTQYF
>TRBJ2-7|.|TRBV4-1
CASSQTTGFEQYF
>TRBJ2-5|.|TRBV7-2
CASSQRAGTETQYF
>TRBJ2-5|few|TRBV7-2
CASSPTGLAEQETQYF
>TRBJ2-5|.|TRBV12-3/TRBV12-4
CASSLGLGGQVIQYF
>TRBJ2-3|few|TRBV6-2/TRBV6-3
CASNRGLHTDTQYF
>TRBJ2-1|few|TRBV10-3
CAISGTSGGREQFF
>TRBJ1-5|few|TRBV6-2/TRBV6-3
CASSLTGMGNQPQHF
>TRBJ2-7|few|TRBV6-2/TRBV6-3
CARGVIYEQYF
>.|.|TRBV6-6
CASSYAGVKGEQYF
>TRBJ2-3|.|TRBV7-2
CASSLRAGRIDTQYF
>TRBJ2-7|.|TRBV20-1
CSARDLSAVEQYF
>TRBJ1-2|.|TRBV7-2
CASSRPPGQNYGYTF
>TRBJ2-7|few|TRBV15
CATSRERGTYEQYF
>TRBJ2-3|few|TRBV5-1
CASSLELGGSDTQYF